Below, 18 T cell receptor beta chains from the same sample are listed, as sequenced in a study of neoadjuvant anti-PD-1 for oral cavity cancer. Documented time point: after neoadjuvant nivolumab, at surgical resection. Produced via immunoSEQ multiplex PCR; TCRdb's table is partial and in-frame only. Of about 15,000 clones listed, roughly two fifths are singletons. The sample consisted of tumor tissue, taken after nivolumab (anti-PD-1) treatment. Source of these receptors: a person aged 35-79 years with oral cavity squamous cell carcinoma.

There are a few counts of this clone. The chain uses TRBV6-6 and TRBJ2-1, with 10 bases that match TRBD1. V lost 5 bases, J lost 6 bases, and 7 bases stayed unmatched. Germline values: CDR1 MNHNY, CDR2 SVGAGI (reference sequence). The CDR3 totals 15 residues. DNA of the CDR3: TGTGCCAGCAGTGCCGGGACAGGGGTTTTCAATGAGCAGTTCTTC. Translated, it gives CASSAGTGVFNEQFF.

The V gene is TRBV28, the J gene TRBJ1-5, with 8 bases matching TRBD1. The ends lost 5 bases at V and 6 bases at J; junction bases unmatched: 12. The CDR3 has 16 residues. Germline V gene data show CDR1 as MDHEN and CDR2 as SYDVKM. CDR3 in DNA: TGTGCCAGCAGTCTCCGACAGGGGTTCTCTAGTCAGCCCCAGCATTTT. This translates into CASSLRQGFSSQPQHF.

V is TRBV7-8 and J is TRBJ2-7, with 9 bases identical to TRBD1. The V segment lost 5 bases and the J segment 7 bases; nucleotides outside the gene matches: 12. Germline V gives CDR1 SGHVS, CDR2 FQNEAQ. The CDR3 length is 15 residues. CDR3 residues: CASSTTGQGTGEQYF. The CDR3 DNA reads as TGTGCCAGCAGCACAACGGGACAGGGAACGGGTGAGCAGTACTTC.

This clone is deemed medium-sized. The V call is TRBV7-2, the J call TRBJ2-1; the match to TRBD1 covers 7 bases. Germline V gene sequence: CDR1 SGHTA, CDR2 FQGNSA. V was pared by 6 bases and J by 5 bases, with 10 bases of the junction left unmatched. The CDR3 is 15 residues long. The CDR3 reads CASRSGGGQDNEQFF. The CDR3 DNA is TGTGCCAGCAGATCAGGGGGTGGTCAGGACAATGAGCAGTTCTTC. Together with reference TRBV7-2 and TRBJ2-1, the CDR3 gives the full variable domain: GAGVSQSPSNKVTEKGKDVELRCDPISGHTALYWYRQSLGQGLEFLIYFQGNSAPDKSGLPSDRFSAERTGGSVSTLTIQRTQQEDSAVYLCASRSGGGQDNEQFFGPGTRLTVL.

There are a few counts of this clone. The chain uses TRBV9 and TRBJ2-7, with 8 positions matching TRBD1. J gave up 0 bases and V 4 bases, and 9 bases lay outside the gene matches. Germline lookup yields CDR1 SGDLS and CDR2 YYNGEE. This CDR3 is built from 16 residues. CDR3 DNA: TGTGCCAGCAGCCCACGACAGGGGAGAACCTCCTACGAGCAGTACTTC. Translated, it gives CASSPRQGRTSYEQYF. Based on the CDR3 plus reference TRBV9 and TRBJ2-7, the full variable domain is DSGVTQTPKHLITATGQRVTLRCSPRSGDLSVYWYQQSLDQGLQFLIQYYNGEERAKGNILERFSAQQFPDLHSELNLSSLELGDSALYFCASSPRQGRTSYEQYFGPGTRLTVT.

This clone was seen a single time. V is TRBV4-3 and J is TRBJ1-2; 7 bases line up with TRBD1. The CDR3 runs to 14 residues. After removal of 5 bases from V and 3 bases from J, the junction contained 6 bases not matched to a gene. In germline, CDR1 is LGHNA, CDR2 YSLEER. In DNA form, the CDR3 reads TGCGCCAGCAGCGCTTTTACAGGGGACTATGGCTACACCTTC. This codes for CASSAFTGDYGYTF.

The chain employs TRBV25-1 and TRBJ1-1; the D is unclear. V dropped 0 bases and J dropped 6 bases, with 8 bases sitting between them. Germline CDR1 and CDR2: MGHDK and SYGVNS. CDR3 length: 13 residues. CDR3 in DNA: TGTGCCAGCAGTGAATATGGTCTTCCTGAAGCTTTCTTT. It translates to CASSEYGLPEAFF.

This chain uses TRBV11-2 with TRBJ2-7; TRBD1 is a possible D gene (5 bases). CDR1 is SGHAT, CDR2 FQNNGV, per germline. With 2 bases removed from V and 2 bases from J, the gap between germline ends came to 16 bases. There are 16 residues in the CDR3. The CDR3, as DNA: TGTGCCAGCAGCTTATTGTTGAGCGACAGCCCCTACGAGCAGTACTTC. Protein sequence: CASSLLLSDSPYEQYF.

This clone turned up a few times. CDR3 sequence (DNA): TGTGCCAGCAGCCAAGATGGTACCGGGACAGACTATGGCTACACCTTC. Protein sequence: CASSQDGTGTDYGYTF. The gene calls are TRBV4-2 and TRBJ1-2, with 7 positions matching TRBD1. This CDR3 has 16 amino acids. The J segment lost 3 bases and the V segment lost 0 bases, leaving 7 bases of the junction unmatched. Germline CDR1 and CDR2: LGHNA and YNFKEQ.

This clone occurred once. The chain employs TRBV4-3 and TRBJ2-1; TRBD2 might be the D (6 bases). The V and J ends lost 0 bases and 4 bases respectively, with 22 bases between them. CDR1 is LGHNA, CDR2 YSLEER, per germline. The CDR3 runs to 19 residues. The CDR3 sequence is CASSQDWDFGLGSYNEQFF. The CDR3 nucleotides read TGCGCCAGCAGCCAAGATTGGGACTTTGGTTTAGGCTCGTACAATGAGCAGTTCTTC.

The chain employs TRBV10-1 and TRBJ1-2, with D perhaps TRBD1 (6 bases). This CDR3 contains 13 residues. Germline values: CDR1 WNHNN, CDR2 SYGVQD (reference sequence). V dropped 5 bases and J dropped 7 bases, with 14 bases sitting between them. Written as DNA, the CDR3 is TGCGCCAGCAGTCCTAACAGGGTTTCTGGCTACACCTTC. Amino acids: CASSPNRVSGYTF.

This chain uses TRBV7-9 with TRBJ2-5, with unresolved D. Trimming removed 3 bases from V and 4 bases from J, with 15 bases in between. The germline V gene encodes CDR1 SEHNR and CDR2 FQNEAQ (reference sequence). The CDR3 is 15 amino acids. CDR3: CASSFDGSPRETQYF. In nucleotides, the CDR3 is TGTGCCAGCAGCTTCGATGGCAGTCCAAGAGAGACCCAGTACTTC.

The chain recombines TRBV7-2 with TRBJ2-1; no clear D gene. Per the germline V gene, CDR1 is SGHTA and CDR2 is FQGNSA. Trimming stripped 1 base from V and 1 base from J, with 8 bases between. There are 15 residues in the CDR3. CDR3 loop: CASSLVTDSYNEQFF. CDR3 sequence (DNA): TGTGCCAGCAGCTTAGTCACTGATTCCTACAATGAGCAGTTCTTC.

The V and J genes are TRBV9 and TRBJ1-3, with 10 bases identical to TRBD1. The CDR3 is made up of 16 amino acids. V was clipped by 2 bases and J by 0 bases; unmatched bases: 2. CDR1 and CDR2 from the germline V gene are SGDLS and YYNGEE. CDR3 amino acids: CASSVRDRGSGNTIYF. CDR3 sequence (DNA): TGTGCCAGCAGCGTGCGGGACAGGGGCTCTGGAAACACCATATATTTT.

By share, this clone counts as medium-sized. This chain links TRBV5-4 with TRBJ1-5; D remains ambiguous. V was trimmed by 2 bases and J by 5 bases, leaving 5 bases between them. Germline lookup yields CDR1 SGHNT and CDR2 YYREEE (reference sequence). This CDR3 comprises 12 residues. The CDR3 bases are TGTGCCAGCAGCTTAGAGGATCAGCCCCAGCATTTT. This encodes CASSLEDQPQHF.

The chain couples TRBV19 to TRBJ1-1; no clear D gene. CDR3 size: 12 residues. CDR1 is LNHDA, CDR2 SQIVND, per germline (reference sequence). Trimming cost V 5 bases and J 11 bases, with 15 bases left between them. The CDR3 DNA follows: TGTGCCAGTAGTGCCTCGATCTATCAGGCTTTCTTT. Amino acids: CASSASIYQAFF.

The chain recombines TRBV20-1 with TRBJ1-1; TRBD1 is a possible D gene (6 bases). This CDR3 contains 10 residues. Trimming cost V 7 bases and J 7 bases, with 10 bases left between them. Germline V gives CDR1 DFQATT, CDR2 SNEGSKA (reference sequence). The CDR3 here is CSVQGNEAFF. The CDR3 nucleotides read TGCAGTGTCCAGGGGAATGAAGCTTTCTTT.

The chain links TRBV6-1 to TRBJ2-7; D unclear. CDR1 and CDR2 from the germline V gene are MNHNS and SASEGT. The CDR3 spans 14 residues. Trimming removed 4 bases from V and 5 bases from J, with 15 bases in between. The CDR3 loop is CASSGAARPNEQYF. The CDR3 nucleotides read TGTGCCAGCAGTGGGGCCGCGCGGCCTAACGAGCAGTACTTC.